Listed here are 12 T cell receptor beta chains from one sample, sequenced in a study of blood T cell repertoires in COVID-19. Profiling relied on immunoSEQ multiplex PCR, and the TCRdb table lists in-frame clones only, not all of them. The sample includes tens of thousands of clones, 86% seen only once; the top ten take roughly 3.2%. The sequenced sample was peripheral blood. The receptors here all came from a man aged 50-60 years with active COVID-19.

This chain joins TRBV12-5 and TRBJ1-5; no clear D gene. The V end lost 1 base, the J end lost 7 bases, and 11 bases lay between the germline ends. This CDR3 is built from 14 residues. The germline CDR1 and CDR2 sequences are LGHNT and FRNRAP. The CDR3 region has the DNA TGTGCTAGTGGTTTGGGTGAGGGTAACCAGCCCCAGCATTTT. As protein: CASGLGEGNQPQHF.

The V call is TRBV6-6, the J call TRBJ2-1; 7 bases line up with TRBD2. This CDR3 is built from 14 residues. Germline CDR1 and CDR2: MNHNY and SVGAGI (reference sequence). Germline trimming cut 4 bases from V and 6 bases from J; bases unmatched to any gene: 6. As DNA, the CDR3 is TGTGCCAGCAGTTCCCGACTAGCACGCAATGAGCAGTTCTTC. It yields the protein CASSSRLARNEQFF.

This rearrangement joins TRBV4-2 to TRBJ2-7; D is perhaps TRBD1 (6 bases). Trimming removed 1 base at V and 0 bases at J, with 10 bases between. From germline, CDR1 is LGHNA and CDR2 YNFKEQ. The CDR3 has 15 residues. CDR3 DNA sequence: TGTGCCAGCAGCCAAGGTCAGGGGTTCTCCTACGAGCAGTACTTC. It specifies CASSQGQGFSYEQYF.

The chain recombines TRBV5-1 with TRBJ2-6; no firm D call. The CDR3 covers 16 residues. Germline V gene data show CDR1 as SGHRS and CDR2 as YFSETQ. Trimming cost V 0 bases and J 0 bases, with 7 bases left between them. The CDR3 DNA sequence: TGCGCCAGCAGCTTGGGGGCGTTCTCTGGGGCCAACGTCCTGACTTTC. Amino acids: CASSLGAFSGANVLTF. Supplemented by reference TRBV5-1 and TRBJ2-6, the full variable domain reads KAGVTQTPRYLIKTRGQQVTLSCSPISGHRSVSWYQQTPGQGLQFLFEYFSETQRNKGNFPGRFSGRQFSNSRSEMNVSTLELGDSALYLCASSLGAFSGANVLTFGAGSRLTVL.

V and J are TRBV5-4 and TRBJ2-1, with a tentative D call TRBD2 (5 bases). Germline V gives CDR1 SGHNT, CDR2 YYREEE (reference sequence). V was clipped by 2 bases and J by 5 bases, with 8 bases between them. This CDR3 region has 13 residues. The DNA of the CDR3 is TGTGCCAGCAGCTTAGACTACAACAATGAGCAGTTCTTC. Translation gives CASSLDYNNEQFF.

This chain uses TRBV25-1 with TRBJ1-3; D possibly corresponds to TRBD1 (5 bases). The CDR3 runs 16 residues. CDR1 MGHDK and CDR2 SYGVNS come from the germline V gene. Between the trimmed V and J ends, which lost 5 bases and 0 bases, there was a span of 14 bases. This CDR3 is CASSSLLQGSGNTIYF. Written as DNA, the CDR3 is TGTGCCAGCAGTTCTCTACTTCAGGGCTCTGGAAACACCATATATTTT.

The chain recombines TRBV7-2 with TRBJ2-1, with D possibly TRBD2 on 5 matching bases. Per the germline V gene, CDR1 is SGHTA and CDR2 is FQGNSA. The CDR3 consists of 19 residues. V was shortened by 6 bases and J by 2 bases, with 26 bases between the two germline ends. The CDR3: CASSPRRSLSSGTYNEQFF. The CDR3 coding sequence is TGTGCCAGCAGTCCTCGACGGTCCCTATCAAGCGGCACCTACAATGAGCAGTTCTTC.

CDR3 residues: CATSGGGTVNEKLFF. In DNA, the CDR3 is TGTGCCACTAGCGGGGGTGGGACTGTTAATGAAAAACTGTTTTTT. V usage is TRBV15 and J usage is TRBJ1-4, with D perhaps matching TRBD1 (5 bases). The ends were cut back, 9 bases at V and 4 bases at J, with 18 bases in the middle. The CDR3 is 15 amino acids. From germline, CDR1 is LNHNV and CDR2 YYDKDF (reference sequence). Full variable domain (rest looked up from reference TRBV15 and TRBJ1-4): DAMVIQNPRYQVTQFGKPVTLSCSQTLNHNVMYWYQQKSSQAPKLLFHYYDKDFNNEADTPDNFQSRRPNTSFCFLDIRSPGLGDTAMYLCATSGGGTVNEKLFFGSGTQLSVL.

The CDR3 is CAWSSWASGNTGELFF. The CDR3 DNA reads TGTGCCTGGAGTAGCTGGGCTAGCGGGAACACCGGGGAGCTGTTTTTT. The chain joins TRBV30 to TRBJ2-2, with TRBD2 matching over 7 bases. The V gene's germline CDR1 is GTSNPN and CDR2 SVGIG (reference sequence). V lost 2 bases, J lost 1 base, and 7 bases stayed unmatched. The CDR3 loop spans 16 amino acids. Using reference TRBV30 and TRBJ2-2 for the parts outside the CDR3, the full variable domain is SQTIHQWPATLVQPVGSPLSLECTVEGTSNPNLYWYRQAAGRGLQLLFYSVGIGQISSEVPQNLSASRPQDRQFILSSKKLLLSDSGFYLCAWSSWASGNTGELFFGEGSRLTVL.

Here the CDR3 reads CASSPGDIAEAFF. The CDR3 DNA follows: TGTGCCAGCAGCCCAGGGGATATAGCTGAAGCTTTCTTT. The chain employs TRBV7-9 and TRBJ1-1; weak D call: TRBD1 (6 bases). Trimming took 5 bases from V and 6 from J, leaving 13 bases between them. Germline CDR1 and CDR2: SEHNR and FQNEAQ (reference sequence). The CDR3 is 13 residues long.

This chain uses TRBV6-5 with TRBJ2-7; 10 positions match TRBD1. The CDR3 totals 16 residues. Trimming cost V 0 bases and J 3 bases; bases outside gene matches: 5. Germline assignment: CDR1 MNHEY and CDR2 SVGAGI. CDR3 in amino acids: CASSYSSTGGVYEQYF. The CDR3 nucleotides read TGTGCCAGCAGTTACTCGTCGACAGGGGGCGTCTACGAGCAGTACTTC.

This chain connects TRBV20-1 to TRBJ2-1; 8 bases fit TRBD2. V trimming: 3 bases; J trimming: 4 bases; junction bases outside the gene matches: 8. Looked up from germline, CDR1 is DFQATT and CDR2 is SNEGSKA (reference sequence). The CDR3 totals 15 residues. The CDR3 nucleotides are TGCAGTGCTAGTGGGGCGGGGGGTGAATACAATGAGCAGTTCTTC. Translation gives CSASGAGGEYNEQFF.